A single sample is the source of the 28 T cell receptor beta chains below, sequenced in a study of blood T cells in healthy people across ages. For the second PCR, which ran for roughly 6 to 12 cycles, a sample-barcoded 5' primer and a J-beta primer mix were used. TCRdb re-called the 5' RACE reads with MiXCR, one entry per CDR3 protein. Of about 2 million distinct CDR3 sequences in the sample, roughly 50% were seen once. Sequencing input: blood. These receptors came from a woman aged 40 to 50 in good health.

This clonotype has just a few counts. The chain carries TRBV4-2 and TRBJ2-5, with 10 bases identical to TRBD2. Trimming removed 0 bases from V and 6 bases from J; junction bases left unmatched: 7. Germline V lookup: CDR1 LGHNA, CDR2 YNFKEQ. The CDR3 runs 16 residues. In DNA, the CDR3 is TGTGCCAGCAGCCAAGATGCCCTAGCGGGGGTGAAGACCCAGTACTTC. Its protein is CASSQDALAGVKTQYF.

This clonotype was counted a few times. The chain joins TRBV6-2 or TRBV6-3 to TRBJ2-1; no reliable D call. This CDR3 region has 12 residues. Germline CDR1 reads MNHEY; CDR2 reads SVGEGT. The ends were cut back, 4 bases at V and 8 bases at J, with 9 bases in the middle. CDR3 DNA sequence: TGTGCCAGCAGTTCCGATGGCTATGAGCAGTTCTTC. This encodes CASSSDGYEQFF.

This clonotype was detected a few times. V usage is TRBV6-5 and J usage is TRBJ1-5, with TRBD1 matching 8 bases. The J segment lost 3 bases and the V segment lost 6 bases, leaving 7 bases of the junction unmatched. The germline V gene has CDR1 MNHEY and CDR2 SVGAGI. The length of the CDR3 is 15 residues. CDR3 amino acids: CASRAGTGYNQPQHF. The CDR3 DNA is TGTGCCAGCAGAGCCGGGACAGGCTACAATCAGCCCCAGCATTTT.

To note about this clonotype: One end of the junction does not line up with germline, which may come from a read error. The chain joins TRBV29-1 to TRBJ2-7, with D perhaps TRBD2 (5 bases). The germline gives CDR1 SQVTM, CDR2 ANQGSEA. The CDR3 runs 12 residues. The CDR3 region is CSVAGPIDEQHF. The CDR3 nucleotides read TGCAGCGTCGCGGGCCCCATTGACGAGCAGCACTTC.

The chain couples TRBV7-2 to TRBJ2-1; TRBD2 matches 15 bases. The J call may be incorrect, as the DNA end agrees better with TRBJ2-7. CDR1 is SGHTA and CDR2 is FQGNSA in the germline V gene. The CDR3 is 19 residues long. This CDR3 reads CASSPRTSGGASSYNEQYF. CDR3 nucleotide sequence: TGTGCCAGCAGCCCGAGGACTAGCGGGGGGGCCTCCTCCTACAATGAGCAGTACTTC.

This clonotype has more than one count but fewer than ten. This chain uses TRBV2 with TRBJ2-4; D tentatively fits TRBD1 or TRBD2 (5 bases each). V lost 4 bases and J 6 bases, leaving 16 bases between the germline ends. The germline V gene has CDR1 SNHLY and CDR2 FYNNEI. CDR3 length equals 15 residues. CDR3 bases: TGTGCCAGCAGTGCCAGTCCCCCTGGGGGAAACATTCAGTACTTC. It codes for CASSASPPGGNIQYF.

V gene TRBV4-3 combines with J gene TRBJ2-1; D is undetermined. Trimming stripped 4 bases from V and 5 bases from J, with 9 bases between. Germline V gene data show CDR1 as LGHNA and CDR2 as YSLEER. The CDR3 extends over 13 amino acids. In DNA form, the CDR3 reads TGCGCCAGCAGCCGTGCGTTGAACAATGAGCAGTTCTTC. Translating gives CASSRALNNEQFF.

To note about this clonotype: Being one base from a much bigger clone, this may be a read error. The conserved phenylalanine or tryptophan is not found at the CDR3 terminus, so this likely reflects a read error. J is TRBJ2-3 and V is TRBV7-9, with D uncertain. V lost 0 bases, J lost 2 bases, and 6 bases lay in between. The germline CDR1 and CDR2 sequences are SEHNR and FQNEAQ (reference sequence). This CDR3 is built from 14 residues. The DNA of the CDR3 is TGTGCCAGCAGCTTAGCTCATCCCACAGATACGCAGTATCTT. Amino acids: CASSLAHPTDTQYL.

This rearrangement joins TRBV20-1 to TRBJ1-2, with 7 bases identical to TRBD1. The junction had 8 bases not matched to a gene; V was cut back by 3 bases and J by 4 bases. The CDR3 totals 14 residues. Germline assignment: CDR1 DFQATT and CDR2 SNEGSKA (reference sequence). Here the CDR3 reads CSARRPDRVYGYTF. CDR3 sequence (DNA): TGCAGTGCTAGGCGTCCCGACAGGGTCTATGGCTACACCTTC.

Only a few counts were recorded for this clonotype. This CDR3 is CASSQRGSNGYTF. The CDR3 nucleotides are TGCGCCAGCAGCCAGCGAGGGTCTAATGGCTACACCTTC. This chain joins TRBV4-3 and TRBJ1-2, with unresolved D. The CDR3 has 13 amino acids. From germline, CDR1 is LGHNA and CDR2 YSLEER. V lost 3 bases and J 6 bases, leaving 11 bases between the germline ends.

J is TRBJ1-1 and V is TRBV20-1; D ambiguous. The CDR3 loop spans 9 amino acids. V was shortened by 8 bases and J by 4 bases, with 5 bases between the two germline ends. Germline lookup yields CDR1 DFQATT and CDR2 SNEGSKA (reference sequence). CDR3 region: CSPPTEAFF. The CDR3 coding sequence is TGCAGTCCACCCACTGAAGCTTTCTTT.

The V gene is TRBV20-1, the J gene TRBJ2-5, with 7 bases aligning to TRBD2. V was clipped by 0 bases and J by 4 bases; unmatched bases: 8. The CDR3 sequence is 15 residues long. Germline loops: CDR1 DFQATT, CDR2 SNEGSKA (reference sequence). The CDR3 loop is CSARDSRAGIETQYF. The CDR3 DNA is TGCAGTGCTAGAGATTCTCGAGCGGGGATAGAGACCCAGTACTTC.

V gene TRBV7-6 combines with J gene TRBJ1-5; maybe TRBD1 (5 bases). Between the trimmed V and J ends, which lost 5 bases and 6 bases, there was a span of 11 bases. Germline V gives CDR1 SGHVS, CDR2 FNYEAQ. The CDR3 length is 13 residues. Here the CDR3 reads CASSAGYGQPQHF. The CDR3 bases are TGTGCCAGCAGCGCAGGGTACGGTCAGCCCCAGCATTTT. The variable domain in full, with the rest retrieved from reference TRBV7-6 and TRBJ1-5, is GAGVSQSPRYKVTKRGQDVALRCDPISGHVSLYWYRQALGQGPEFLTYFNYEAQQDKSGLPNDRFSAERPEGSISTLTIQRTEQRDSAMYRCASSAGYGQPQHFGDGTRLSIL.

This rearrangement joins TRBV6-5 to TRBJ1-6; a possible D gene is TRBD1 (5 bases). The CDR3 loop spans 19 amino acids. With 0 bases removed from V and 0 bases from J, the gap between germline ends came to 15 bases. Germline-derived CDR1 and CDR2 are MNHEY and SVGAGI. As DNA, the CDR3 is TGTGCCAGCAGTTACTCGGGCAGGGCGAGGAGCTCCTATAATTCACCCCTCCACTTT. Amino acid sequence: CASSYSGRARSSYNSPLHF.

The chain employs TRBV12-3 or TRBV12-4 and TRBJ2-7; D is perhaps TRBD1 (6 bases). This CDR3 region has 15 residues. With 5 bases removed from V and 4 bases from J, the gap between germline ends came to 18 bases. CDR3 DNA: TGTGCCAGCAGTAGTCGACAGGATACCTATTACGAGCAGTACTTC. Its protein product is CASSSRQDTYYEQYF.

The chain uses TRBV7-2 and TRBJ1-2; no firm D call. The CDR3 totals 17 residues. Germline loops: CDR1 SGHTA, CDR2 FQGNSA. V lost 1 base and J 0 bases, leaving 15 bases between the germline ends. In nucleotides, the CDR3 is TGTGCCAGCAGCTTAGATTTCGAAATCTACACTAACTATGGCTACACCTTC. It is translated as CASSLDFEIYTNYGYTF. Filled out from reference TRBV7-2 and TRBJ1-2, the complete variable domain reads GAGVSQSPSNKVTEKGKDVELRCDPISGHTALYWYRQSLGQGLEFLIYFQGNSAPDKSGLPSDRFSAERTGGSVSTLTIQRTQQEDSAVYLCASSLDFEIYTNYGYTFGSGTRLTVV.

This sequence joins TRBV7-9 and TRBJ1-2; the match to TRBD1 covers 9 bases. J lost 8 bases, V lost 5 bases, and 12 bases had no gene match. The CDR3 contains 15 residues. Germline values: CDR1 SEHNR, CDR2 FQNEAQ (reference sequence). CDR3 residues: CASSRLGQGTEGYTF. Written as DNA, the CDR3 is TGTGCCAGCAGCCGACTCGGACAGGGGACGGAGGGCTACACCTTC.

The chain recombines TRBV27 with TRBJ2-3; TRBD1 aligns across 9 bases. J gave up 1 base and V 6 bases, and 5 bases lay outside the gene matches. This CDR3 spans 15 amino acids. Germline V gene sequence: CDR1 MNHEY, CDR2 SMNVEV (reference sequence). As DNA, the CDR3 is TGTGCCAGCAGACACCGGGACAGGGGCACAGATACGCAGTATTTT. This gives the protein CASRHRDRGTDTQYF.

The rearrangement joins TRBV5-1 to TRBJ2-5; 10 nucleotides match TRBD2. With the DNA end fitting TRBJ2-7 better, the J assignment may be wrong. The V gene's germline CDR1 is SGHRS and CDR2 YFSETQ. The CDR3 length is 15 residues. CDR3 nucleotides: TGCGCCAGCAGCTCTTCACTAGCGGGGACTAACGAGCAGTACTTC. Translation gives CASSSSLAGTNEQYF.

This clonotype was observed a single time. This chain connects TRBV6-6 to TRBJ1-1; 9 nucleotides agree with TRBD1. The CDR3 extends over 14 amino acids. Losses at the gene ends were 5 bases for V and 4 bases for J; bases not matched to a gene: 5. Per germline, CDR1 MNHNY and CDR2 SVGAGI (reference sequence). The CDR3 reads CASSRGGQGTEAFF. CDR3 nucleotide sequence: TGTGCCAGCAGTCGGGGGGGACAGGGCACTGAAGCTTTCTTT.

The rearrangement joins TRBV20-1 to TRBJ2-7; a possible D gene is TRBD2 (6 bases). The germline V and J ends were trimmed by 6 bases and 1 base, with 13 bases remaining between them. CDR1 is DFQATT and CDR2 is SNEGSKA in the germline V gene (reference sequence). This CDR3 contains 13 residues. CDR3 in DNA: TGCAGTGCCCGGACGGGGGAGTCCTACGAGCAGTACTTC. It translates to CSARTGESYEQYF.

This CDR3 reads CSVESGAGHYGYTF. CDR3 coding DNA: TGCAGCGTTGAATCCGGGGCGGGTCACTATGGCTACACCTTC. The chain links TRBV29-1 to TRBJ1-2; possible D gene TRBD1, 5 bases. This CDR3 has 14 residues. Trimming cost V 2 bases and J 3 bases, with 13 bases left between them. The germline V gene has CDR1 SQVTM and CDR2 ANQGSEA.

This chain connects TRBV20-1 to TRBJ1-1; 8 bases agree with TRBD1. CDR1 and CDR2 (germline): DFQATT, SNEGSKA (reference sequence). There are 17 residues in the CDR3. Trimming cost V 5 bases and J 0 bases; bases outside gene matches: 14. CDR3 nucleotide sequence: TGCAGTGCTCCCAGTTGGGGACAGGAAATCATGAACACTGAAGCTTTCTTT. The encoded protein is CSAPSWGQEIMNTEAFF.

CDR3 nucleotide sequence: TGTGCCAGCAGCGCAAACCGGACAGGGATCACCGGGGAGCTGTTTTTT. Its protein is CASSANRTGITGELFF. V and J are TRBV9 and TRBJ2-2, with 8 bases fitting TRBD1. CDR3 length: 16 amino acids. The V segment lost 3 bases and the J segment 4 bases; nucleotides outside the gene matches: 8. Germline CDR1 is SGDLS and CDR2 is YYNGEE.

This clonotype was detected only a few times. The chain couples TRBV20-1 to TRBJ2-7; 9 bases are shared with TRBD1. CDR3 length: 13 residues. The germline CDR1 and CDR2 sequences are DFQATT and SNEGSKA (reference sequence). The trim removed 7 bases at V and 4 bases at J, leaving 8 bases unmatched. The CDR3 spells CSVAQQGAYEQYF. In DNA, the CDR3 is TGCAGTGTCGCTCAACAGGGGGCGTACGAGCAGTACTTC.

This rearrangement joins TRBV21-1 to TRBJ2-4; the DNA was not compared with TRBD1, the D call given in the table. The J call may be incorrect, as the DNA end agrees better with TRBJ2-5. TRBV21-1 is labeled a pseudogene. This CDR3 spans 13 amino acids. CDR3 bases: TGTGCCAGCTGGGACAAGGGAGAAGAGACCCAGTACTTC. This encodes CASWDKGEETQYF.

The V gene is TRBV20-1, the J gene TRBJ2-3; perhaps TRBD1 as D (7 bases). This CDR3 region has 14 residues. The V and J ends lost 3 bases and 9 bases respectively, with 19 bases between them. Germline assignment: CDR1 DFQATT and CDR2 SNEGSKA (reference sequence). CDR3 loop: CSASPGGRKQTQYF. In nucleotides, the CDR3 is TGCAGTGCTAGCCCAGGGGGGCGGAAGCAGACGCAGTATTTT.

The chain employs TRBV19 and TRBJ2-3; D is possibly TRBD2 (5 bases). The CDR3 consists of 14 residues. Germline CDR1 and CDR2: LNHDA and SQIVND (reference sequence). V lost 4 bases, J lost 6 bases, and 14 bases lay in between. The CDR3 DNA is TGTGCCAGTAGTAGTAGCGCTCGCGGGGATACGCAGTATTTT. It is translated as CASSSSARGDTQYF.